This T cell receptor (beta chain) was sequenced in a study of blood T cell repertoires in COVID-19. The repertoire was sequenced with immunoSEQ multiplex PCR; TCRdb's copy has only in-frame clones and lacks some. The table lists about 99,000 clones, about 83% of them singletons, with less than 2% in the top ten. The germline CDR1 and CDR2 sequences are MNHEY and SMNVEV (reference sequence). This CDR3 has 16 residues. The V segment lost 4 bases and the J segment 3 bases; nucleotides outside the gene matches: 6. Sequenced sample: peripheral blood. The chain joins TRBV27 to TRBJ1-2; 12 positions agree with TRBD1. The receptor was derived from a man aged 65 to 85 with active or convalescent COVID-19. The CDR3 DNA is TGTGCCAGCAGTTCTAGGGACAGGGGGCACGACTATGGCTACACCTTC. It yields the protein CASSSRDRGHDYGYTF.